One sample yielded the 4 T cell receptor beta chains listed below, sequenced in a study of technical replicates of blood from a few donors. Here immunoSEQ multiplex PCR was the method, and the copy in TCRdb shows in-frame clones only, minus some. The table has tens of thousands of clones, 95% seen once. Sequenced material: T cells isolated from PBMCs. These receptors were obtained from a human donor in good health.

The chain employs TRBV19 and TRBJ1-5; 8 bases map to TRBD1. Trimming took 5 bases from V and 6 from J; bases not matched to a gene: 9. CDR3 size: 15 residues. Germline V gives CDR1 LNHDA, CDR2 SQIVND (reference sequence). The CDR3 nucleotides are TGTGCCAGTAGTGCCCAGACAGGGGCAGGTCAGCCCCAGCATTTT. Translation gives CASSAQTGAGQPQHF.

This rearrangement joins TRBV27 to TRBJ1-2; 8 bases line up with TRBD1. Trimming took 2 bases from V and 8 from J; bases not matched to a gene: 7. This CDR3 is 14 amino acids long. CDR1 MNHEY and CDR2 SMNVEV come from the germline V gene (reference sequence). The CDR3 is CASSLGSGGAGYTF. The CDR3 bases are TGTGCCAGCAGTTTAGGGTCAGGGGGCGCCGGCTACACCTTC.

V and J are TRBV27 and TRBJ2-6; maybe TRBD2 (6 bases). The V end lost 1 base, the J end lost 1 base, and 11 bases lay between the germline ends. Germline V gene lookup returns CDR1 MNHEY and CDR2 SMNVEV (reference sequence). The CDR3 runs to 17 residues. The CDR3 loop is CASSLYGGLSGANVLTF. The DNA for the CDR3 is TGTGCCAGCAGTTTATACGGGGGTCTATCTGGGGCCAACGTCCTGACTTTC.

The genes are TRBV5-8 and TRBJ1-5; D unresolved. The CDR3 length is 14 residues. Looked up from germline, CDR1 is SGHTS and CDR2 is YDEGEE. V was cut by 0 bases and J by 2 bases, with 6 bases left in between. The CDR3 sequence: CASSLGSGNQPQHF. The CDR3 bases are TGTGCCAGCAGCTTGGGGTCAGGCAATCAGCCCCAGCATTTT.